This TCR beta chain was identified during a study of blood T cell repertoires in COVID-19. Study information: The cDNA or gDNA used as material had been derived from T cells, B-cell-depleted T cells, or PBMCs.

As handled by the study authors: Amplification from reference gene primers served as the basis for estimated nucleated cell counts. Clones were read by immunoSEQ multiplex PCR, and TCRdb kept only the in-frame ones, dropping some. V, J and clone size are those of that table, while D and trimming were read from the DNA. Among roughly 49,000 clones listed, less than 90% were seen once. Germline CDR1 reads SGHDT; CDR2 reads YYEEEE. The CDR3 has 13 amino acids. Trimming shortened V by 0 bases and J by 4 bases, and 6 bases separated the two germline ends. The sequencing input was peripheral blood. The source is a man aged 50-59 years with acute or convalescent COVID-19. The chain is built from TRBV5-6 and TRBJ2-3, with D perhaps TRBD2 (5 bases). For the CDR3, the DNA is TGTGCCAGCAGCTTGGACGGGGCAGATACGCAGTATTTT. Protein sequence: CASSLDGADTQYF.